This T cell receptor beta chain emerged from a study of Graves' ophthalmopathy and Graves' hyperthyroidism. At the level of the study: Investigators collected peripheral blood at initial diagnosis, before any treatment was given.

Pregnant or lactating patients and those with other autoimmune diseases or uncontrolled infections were excluded. V was pared by 0 bases and J by 3 bases, with 4 bases of the junction left unmatched. The CDR3 is 15 residues long. Many counts were recorded for this clonotype. RNA served as the template for amplifying TCR beta CDR3 regions. Second-round multiplex PCR came after first-round RT-PCR with HTBI primers. TCRdb used MiXCR to reprocess the multiplex PCR reads, holding one entry per CDR3 protein. The sample consists of approximately 480,000 distinct CDR3 sequences, around an eighth of them appearing once.

Sequences were obtained from blood. This rearrangement joins TRBV12-3 or TRBV12-4 to TRBJ2-5; 7 positions agree with TRBD1. This clonotype was sampled from a woman aged 30 to 39 with Graves' ophthalmopathy. In DNA form, the CDR3 reads TGTGCCAGCAGTTTAGCGGGACAGCTTAAAGAGACCCAGTACTTC. It encodes CASSLAGQLKETQYF.